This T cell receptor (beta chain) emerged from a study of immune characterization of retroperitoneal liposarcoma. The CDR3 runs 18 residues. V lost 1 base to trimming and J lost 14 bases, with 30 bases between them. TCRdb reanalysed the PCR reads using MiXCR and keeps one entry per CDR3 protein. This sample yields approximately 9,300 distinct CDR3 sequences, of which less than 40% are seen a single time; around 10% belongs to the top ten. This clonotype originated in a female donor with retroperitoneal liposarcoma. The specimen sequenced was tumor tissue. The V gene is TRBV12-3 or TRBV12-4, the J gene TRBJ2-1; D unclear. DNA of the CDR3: TGTGCCAGCAGTTTAGGACGGCCGGGTACACTCCCCCTCTACGAGAAGTTCTTC. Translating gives CASSLGRPGTLPLYEKFF.